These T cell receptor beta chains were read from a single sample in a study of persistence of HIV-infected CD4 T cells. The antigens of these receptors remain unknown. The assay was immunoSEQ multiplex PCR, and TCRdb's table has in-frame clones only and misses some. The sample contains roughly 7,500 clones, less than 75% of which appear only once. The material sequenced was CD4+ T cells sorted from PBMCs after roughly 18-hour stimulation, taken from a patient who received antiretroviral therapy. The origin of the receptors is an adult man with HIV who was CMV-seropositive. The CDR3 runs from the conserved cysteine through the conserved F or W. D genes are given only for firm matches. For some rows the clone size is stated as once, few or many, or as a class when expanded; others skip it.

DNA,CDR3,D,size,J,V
TGTGCCAGCAGCCCTTCTCGAGGGCGTGGCCTCTACACCTTC,CASSPSRGRGLYTF,NA,once,TRBJ1-2,TRBV5-6
TGTGCCAGCAGCCCCCGCGCCTTGAACACCGGGGAGCTGTTTTTT,CASSPRALNTGELFF,NA,NA,TRBJ2-2,TRBV11-3
TGTGCCGGAACAGGGGGCCTGGGTCAGCCCCAGCATTTT,CAGTGGLGQPQHF,TRBD1,NA,TRBJ1-5,TRBV30
TGTGCCAGCAGTTACCGGACAGGGGCTGGGGCCAACGTCCTGACTTTC,CASSYRTGAGANVLTF,TRBD1,NA,TRBJ2-6,TRBV6-5
TGCGCCAGCAGCTCCGGGACATTTAACTATGGCCACACCTTC,CASSSGTFNYGHTF,NA,NA,TRBJ1-2,TRBV5-1
TGTGCCATCAAACTAGCGGGAGAGGTCAATGAGCAGTTCTTC,CAIKLAGEVNEQFF,TRBD2,NA,TRBJ2-1,TRBV10-3
TGCGCCAGCAGCCAAGATGGGGGGAGCAATCAGCCCCAGCATTTT,CASSQDGGSNQPQHF,NA,few,TRBJ1-5,TRBV4-3
TGTGCCAGCAGTGAGGGACTAACTTCCACAGATACGCAGTATTTT,CASSEGLTSTDTQYF,TRBD2,NA,TRBJ2-3,TRBV2
TGTGCCAGCAGCTTAGTGGTGCACGGGGAGCTGTTTTTT,CASSLVVHGELFF,NA,NA,TRBJ2-2,TRBV11-2
TGTGCCAGCAGCCAAGGAGCAGGGGGGGACTATGGCTACACCTTC,CASSQGAGGDYGYTF,TRBD1,NA,TRBJ1-2,TRBV3-1/TRBV3-2
TGTGCCTGGGACGACAGGGGCGAGCAGTACTTC,CAWDDRGEQYF,TRBD1,NA,TRBJ2-7,TRBV30
TGTGCCAGCAGTTCTTTGACTCAAGAAGCTTTCTTT,CASSSLTQEAFF,NA,medium-sized,TRBJ1-1,TRBV6-5
TGTGCCAGCAGTCTGCCTCCAACGGGAAGGCCCTCTGCGCAGTATTTT,CASSLPPTGRPSAQYF,NA,NA,TRBJ2-3,TRBV27
TGTGCCAGCAGCTTAGTAGTGGTCACGGGCGGCTACACCTTC,CASSLVVVTGGYTF,NA,NA,TRBJ1-2,TRBV7-8
TGTGCCAGTACTCTGGAGGGTGTTGGGGCCTATGGCTACACCTTC,CASTLEGVGAYGYTF,NA,NA,TRBJ1-2,TRBV19
TGTGCCAGCAGCCCCGCGAGGGGGGAGACCCAGTACTTC,CASSPARGETQYF,NA,NA,TRBJ2-5,TRBV9
TGTGCCAGCAGCCCCCTGTCGGATACGCAGTATTTT,CASSPLSDTQYF,NA,NA,TRBJ2-3,TRBV7-9
TGTGCCAGCAGCCCCGCCAGGACGGACACCATATATTTT,CASSPARTDTIYF,NA,few,TRBJ1-3,TRBV9
TGTGCCAGCAGTTTAGTGACCCTCAGCACAGATACGCAGTATTTT,CASSLVTLSTDTQYF,NA,few,TRBJ2-3,TRBV27
TGTGCCAGCAGCTTACGCCTAGCGGAATACAATGAGCAGTTCTTC,CASSLRLAEYNEQFF,TRBD2,NA,TRBJ2-1,TRBV11-3
TGTGCCAGCAGTTACACGTGGCGCATCAACGAGCAGTACTTC,CASSYTWRINEQYF,NA,NA,TRBJ2-7,TRBV6-5
TGTGCCAGCCAGGGGTCAACTGAAGCTTTCTTT,CASQGSTEAFF,NA,NA,TRBJ1-1,TRBV19
TGTGCCAGCAGTGAAGCAGTCGGGGAGCTGTTTTTT,CASSEAVGELFF,NA,NA,TRBJ2-2,TRBV2
TGTGCCAGCAGTTACGGATCGGGGACTTCACCCCTCCACTTT,CASSYGSGTSPLHF,NA,NA,TRBJ1-6,TRBV6-5
TGTGCCAGCAGTGATCGGGGACTTGCGCAGTTCTTC,CASSDRGLAQFF,NA,NA,TRBJ2-1,TRBV6-4
TGTGCCAGCAGTTTAGAACGGGACACCACAACTTTCTTT,CASSLERDTTTFF,NA,few,TRBJ1-1,TRBV27
TGTGCCAGCAGTACGATATACGAGCAGTACTTC,CASSTIYEQYF,NA,NA,TRBJ2-7,TRBV2
TGCGCCAGCAGCCAAGATGGGATCCCTCAAGAGACCCAGTACTTC,CASSQDGIPQETQYF,NA,large,TRBJ2-5,TRBV4-1
TGTGCCAGCAGTTTAGAGAACCAGGGGGCGAATGGTAATTCACCCCTCCACTTT,CASSLENQGANGNSPLHF,TRBD1,once,TRBJ1-6,TRBV27
TGTGCCAGCAGCCTGGCAGATACGCAGTATTTT,CASSLADTQYF,NA,NA,TRBJ2-3,TRBV7-9
TGTGCCAGTAGTATAGATTCGGCAGGGGGAGGTGGCTACACCTTC,CASSIDSAGGGGYTF,TRBD1,few,TRBJ1-2,TRBV19
TGTGCCTGGAGTGCTCGGACAGGGACTCACTCCTACGAGCAGTACTTC,CAWSARTGTHSYEQYF,TRBD1,NA,TRBJ2-7,TRBV30
TGTGCCAGCAGCCTCACAGGGGGGGCTGAAGCTTTCTTT,CASSLTGGAEAFF,TRBD1,once,TRBJ1-1,TRBV7-2
TGTGCCAGCAGCCAAGATCGTCTGGTGGCCGGGAGACGGAAACTCCCAGATACGCAGTATTTT,CASSQDRLVAGRRKLPDTQYF,NA,NA,TRBJ2-3,TRBV3-1/TRBV3-2
TGTGCCAGCAGTAAAAATACAGATACGCAGTATTTT,CASSKNTDTQYF,NA,NA,TRBJ2-3,TRBV6-5
TGTGCCAGTAATGGGGACAGAGCCTACGAGCAGTACTTC,CASNGDRAYEQYF,TRBD1,NA,TRBJ2-7,TRBV12-3/TRBV12-4
TGTGCCAGCAGTCCCCAGGCGAAAGATACGCAGTATTTT,CASSPQAKDTQYF,NA,NA,TRBJ2-3,TRBV3-1/TRBV3-2
TGCGCCAGCAGCCAAGATTGGCCACCACGCGGTGAGCAGTTCTTC,CASSQDWPPRGEQFF,NA,NA,TRBJ2-1,TRBV4-1
TGTGCCAGCAGCCAAGATGCGGGGAGACCTAATGAAAAACTGTTTTTT,CASSQDAGRPNEKLFF,NA,NA,TRBJ1-4,TRBV14
TGTGCCAGCATGCCGTGGGGGTCCGGCGAGCAGTACTTC,CASMPWGSGEQYF,NA,NA,TRBJ2-7,TRBV2
TGTGCCAGCAACCTCTTGGGGGGCGGGAATCAGCCCCAGCATTTT,CASNLLGGGNQPQHF,NA,NA,TRBJ1-5,TRBV2
TGTGCCAGCAGTTCGCCGGGACAGACTTACGAGCAGTACTTC,CASSSPGQTYEQYF,TRBD1,once,TRBJ2-7,TRBV5-4
TGTGCTAGCAGCTTGGTCTTCCCAGAAGCTTTCTTT,CASSLVFPEAFF,NA,NA,TRBJ1-1,TRBV5-8
TGTGCCAGTAGTGGGGACCTCCGGGACGAGCAGTACTTC,CASSGDLRDEQYF,NA,few,TRBJ2-7,TRBV19
TGTGCCAGCAGTGGCCTCGGGACAGCTAACCCTTACGAGCAGTACTTC,CASSGLGTANPYEQYF,TRBD1,NA,TRBJ2-7,TRBV25-1
TGTGCCAGCAGCTTGATAAGGGGGCAAGAGACCCAGTACTTC,CASSLIRGQETQYF,NA,NA,TRBJ2-5,TRBV5-6
TGTGCCAGCAGCTTACCCTCCTACGAGCAGTACTTC,CASSLPSYEQYF,NA,NA,TRBJ2-7,TRBV7-2